This TCR beta chain came from a study of T cell repertoires in cytomegalovirus infection. V was cut by 7 bases and J by 4 bases, with 16 bases left in between. Germline V gives CDR1 SGHTA, CDR2 FQGNSA. The CDR3 contains 14 residues. This clonotype was found many times. TCRdb itself ran the reads through MiXCR, one entry per CDR3 protein. The repertoire holds about 440,000 distinct CDR3 sequences, with 30% to 40% as singletons. This receptor was taken from a human donor in good health (CMV status not recorded). Some clones in this sample may be carry-over from other donors' samples. This chain links TRBV7-2 with TRBJ1-2; no clear D. Source material: PBMCs. In nucleotides, the CDR3 is TGTGCCAGCACCCCTAGATCGGGGTTCTATGGCTACACCTTC. Translation gives CASTPRSGFYGYTF.